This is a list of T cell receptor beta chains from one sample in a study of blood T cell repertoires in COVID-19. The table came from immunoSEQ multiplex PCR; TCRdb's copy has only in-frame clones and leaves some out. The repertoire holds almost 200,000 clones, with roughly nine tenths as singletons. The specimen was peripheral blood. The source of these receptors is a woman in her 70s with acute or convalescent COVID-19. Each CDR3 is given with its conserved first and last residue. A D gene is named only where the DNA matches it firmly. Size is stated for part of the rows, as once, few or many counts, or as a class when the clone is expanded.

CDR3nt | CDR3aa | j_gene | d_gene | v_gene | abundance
TGTGCCAGCAGCTTGATAGGCAGGGCCGACAATGAGCAGTTCTTC | CASSLIGRADNEQFF | TRBJ2-1 | NA | TRBV5-4 | NA
TGTGCCAGCAGTTTATGGGGGACTAGCGGATACAATGAGCAGTTCTTC | CASSLWGTSGYNEQFF | TRBJ2-1 | TRBD2 | TRBV28 | NA
TGCAGTGCTCCCGGGGGGACGGAGTTCTTC | CSAPGGTEFF | TRBJ2-1 | TRBD2 | TRBV20-1 | NA
TGTGCCAGCAGTAAGCCCATGAACACTGAAGCTTTCTTT | CASSKPMNTEAFF | TRBJ1-1 | NA | TRBV6-2/TRBV6-3 | NA
TGTGCCAGTAGTTCCAGGACAGTGAACACTGAAGCTTTCTTT | CASSSRTVNTEAFF | TRBJ1-1 | NA | TRBV19 | NA
TGTGCCAGCAGAGGGGACAGGGAGCAGCCCCAGCATTTT | CASRGDREQPQHF | TRBJ1-5 | TRBD1 | TRBV2 | NA
TGTGCCAGCAGCACCACCACAGGGTTCCCTGGGAGCTCCTATAATTCACCCCTCCACTTT | CASSTTTGFPGSSYNSPLHF | TRBJ1-6 | NA | TRBV5-5 | NA
TGTGCCAGCATAAGAGGGGGCAACAATCAGCCCCAGCATTTT | CASIRGGNNQPQHF | TRBJ1-5 | TRBD1 | TRBV28 | NA
TGTGCCAGCAGTCGTTTTACAACTAATGAAAAACTGTTTTTT | CASSRFTTNEKLFF | TRBJ1-4 | NA | TRBV3-1/TRBV3-2 | NA
TGTGCCAGCAGCTCGCCCGGCAGGCGGGATTCACCCCTCCACTTT | CASSSPGRRDSPLHF | TRBJ1-6 | NA | TRBV11-2 | NA
TGTGCCAGCAGCTTAAAGGGATACAGGGGAAGCCAAGAGACCCAGTACTTC | CASSLKGYRGSQETQYF | TRBJ2-5 | TRBD1 | TRBV11-2 | NA
TGTGCCAGCAGCTTGGCACGAGACAGGGAAGAGACCCAGTACTTC | CASSLARDREETQYF | TRBJ2-5 | TRBD1 | TRBV5-6 | NA
TGCGCCAGCAGCTCAGGGACAGGGGGCTCCGGGGAGCTGTTTTTT | CASSSGTGGSGELFF | TRBJ2-2 | TRBD1 | TRBV5-1 | NA
TGTGCCAGCAGAAGAAGCCTTTCGAACACCGGGGAGCTGTTTTTT | CASRRSLSNTGELFF | TRBJ2-2 | NA | TRBV5-4 | NA
TGCAGTGCTCGACTGGATTACGAGCAGTACTTC | CSARLDYEQYF | TRBJ2-7 | NA | TRBV20-1 | once